Listed below are T cell receptor beta chains from one sample, sequenced in a study of T cell responses to AZD1222 COVID-19 vaccine. Sequencing used immunoSEQ multiplex PCR; TCRdb keeps in-frame clones, though not all of them. The sample has around 140,000 clones; 90% to 95% are singletons. Sequencing was performed on peripheral blood, taken on day 0 of AZD1222 vaccination. These TCRs come from an adult in good health. The CDR3 runs from the conserved cysteine through the conserved F or W. Fields, in order: V gene, D gene, J gene, clone size, CDR3 protein, CDR3 DNA. A D gene is named only where the DNA matches it firmly. Not all rows give a size; the values are once, few, many and, for expanded clones, a class.

>TRBV11-2|.|TRBJ2-3|.
CASSLERGWDTQYF
TGTGCCAGCAGCTTAGAAAGGGGATGGGATACGCAGTATTTT
>TRBV7-2|.|TRBJ1-6|.
CASSLGGVLNSPLHF
TGTGCCAGCAGCTTGGGCGGGGTTTTGAATTCACCCCTCCACTTT
>TRBV5-4|.|TRBJ1-1|few
CASSLNREGPEAFF
TGTGCCAGCAGCTTAAACAGGGAAGGGCCTGAAGCTTTCTTT
>TRBV10-3|.|TRBJ2-3|.
CAISEGSTRFTDTQYF
TGTGCCATCAGTGAGGGCAGTACCCGTTTCACAGATACGCAGTATTTT
>TRBV30|.|TRBJ1-1|.
CAWSLGAISTEAFF
TGTGCCTGGAGTCTGGGGGCGATTTCCACTGAAGCTTTCTTT
>TRBV5-3|TRBD1|TRBJ1-1|.
CARSFQGAPVEAFF
TGTGCCAGAAGCTTCCAGGGGGCCCCCGTTGAAGCTTTCTTT
>TRBV4-1|TRBD2|TRBJ2-7|few
CASSGGLAGIYEQYF
TGCGCCAGCAGCGGGGGACTAGCGGGTATCTACGAGCAGTACTTC
>TRBV25-1|TRBD2|TRBJ2-7|.
CASSEGSGESGEQYF
TGTGCCAGCAGTGAAGGTAGCGGGGAATCGGGAGAGCAGTACTTC
>TRBV19|TRBD1|TRBJ2-5|few
CASVDRISTQYF
TGTGCCAGTGTGGACAGGATCTCGACCCAGTACTTC
>TRBV18|.|TRBJ1-1|.
CASSVAGQNTEAFF
TGTGCCAGCTCGGTCGCTGGGCAGAACACTGAAGCTTTCTTT
>TRBV5-1|TRBD1|TRBJ2-7|.
CASSQGQGFAYEQYF
TGCGCCAGCAGCCAGGGACAGGGGTTTGCGTACGAGCAGTACTTC
>TRBV19|.|TRBJ1-1|.
CASSFRRVEAFF
TGTGCCAGTAGTTTTCGCCGGGTTGAAGCTTTCTTT
>TRBV5-4|TRBD1|TRBJ1-2|.
CASSGVDRPVGSYTF
TGTGCCAGCAGCGGGGTGGACAGGCCGGTAGGGAGCTACACCTTC
>TRBV29-1|TRBD1|TRBJ1-1|.
CSVNRGGTEAFF
TGCAGCGTTAACAGGGGGGGCACTGAAGCTTTCTTT
>TRBV5-1|.|TRBJ1-1|.
CASSSDVGGNTEAFF
TGCGCCAGCAGCTCGGACGTGGGAGGGAACACTGAAGCTTTCTTT
>TRBV4-3|.|TRBJ2-7|.
CASSQSPQTVYEQYF
TGCGCCAGCAGCCAGAGCCCACAGACAGTCTACGAGCAGTACTTC
>TRBV29-1|TRBD1|TRBJ2-1|.
CSALLGQPYNEQFF
TGCAGCGCTCTTCTGGGACAGCCCTACAATGAGCAGTTCTTC
>TRBV7-3|TRBD1|TRBJ1-2|.
CASSLAGQSNYGYTF
TGTGCCAGCAGCTTAGCGGGACAGTCTAACTATGGCTACACCTTC
>TRBV5-1|.|TRBJ2-7|.
CASSFTGSSYEQYF
TGCGCCAGCAGCTTTACAGGGAGCTCCTACGAGCAGTACTTC
>TRBV5-1|TRBD1|TRBJ1-6|once
CASSLLPGQGNSPLHF
TGCGCCAGCAGCTTGCTGCCGGGACAGGGTAATTCACCCCTCCACTTT
>TRBV19|.|TRBJ2-3|.
CASSWGSTDTQYF
TGTGCCAGTAGTTGGGGCTCTACAGATACGCAGTATTTT
>TRBV4-2|.|TRBJ2-3|.
CASSPYGVAAEENTQYF
TGTGCCAGCAGCCCCTATGGGGTAGCAGCGGAGGAAAATACGCAGTATTTT
>TRBV11-2|TRBD1|TRBJ1-3|.
CASARDRGNGNTIYF
TGTGCCAGCGCTCGGGACAGGGGGAACGGAAACACCATATATTTT
>TRBV11-2|.|TRBJ2-2|.
CASSGAQGSTGELFF
TGTGCCAGCAGCGGGGCGCAAGGGAGCACCGGGGAGCTGTTTTTT
>TRBV7-2|TRBD1|TRBJ1-3|.
CASSLGQGYTIYF
TGTGCCAGCAGCTTGGGACAGGGTTACACCATATATTTT
>TRBV4-1|.|TRBJ2-3|.
CASSQVLDTQYF
TGCGCCAGCAGCCAAGTTTTAGATACGCAGTATTTT
>TRBV11-2|.|TRBJ2-3|.
CASTLGVTSTDTQYF
TGTGCCAGCACTTTGGGGGTCACTAGCACAGATACGCAGTATTTT
>TRBV4-3|.|TRBJ1-1|.
CASSLRPLVEGTNTEAFF
TGCGCCAGCAGCCTTCGCCCACTCGTCGAGGGGACGAACACTGAAGCTTTCTTT
>TRBV27|TRBD2|TRBJ2-1|.
CATGGSSYNEQFF
TGTGCCACTGGCGGGAGCTCCTACAATGAGCAGTTCTTC
>TRBV4-2|.|TRBJ1-2|.
CASRTTEPNYGYTF
TGTGCCAGCCGGACGACAGAACCAAACTATGGCTACACCTTC
>TRBV10-3|TRBD1|TRBJ1-2|.
CAISAEVVQGDYGYTF
TGTGCCATCAGTGCGGAGGTTGTACAGGGGGACTATGGCTACACCTTC
>TRBV5-3|.|TRBJ1-2|.
CARSLARGYGYTF
TGTGCCAGAAGCTTAGCCAGGGGCTATGGCTACACCTTC
>TRBV27|.|TRBJ1-2|.
CATVNRFYGYTF
TGTGCCACCGTGAACCGCTTCTATGGCTACACCTTC
>TRBV14|TRBD2|TRBJ2-2|few
CASSLPGLYTGELFF
TGTGCCAGCAGCCTTCCGGGACTATACACCGGGGAGCTGTTTTTT
>TRBV12-3/TRBV12-4|.|TRBJ1-6|.
CASSITSPLHF
TGTGCCAGCAGCATAACCTCACCCCTCCACTTT
>TRBV4-1|.|TRBJ2-1|once
CASSQEVPAGARYNEQFF
TGCGCCAGCAGCCAAGAGGTCCCAGCAGGGGCGAGATACAATGAGCAGTTCTTC
>TRBV29-1|TRBD1|TRBJ2-6|.
CSVDGDRGLGANVLTF
TGCAGCGTTGATGGGGACAGGGGGCTAGGGGCCAACGTCCTGACTTTC
>TRBV7-9|.|TRBJ1-1|.
CASKRGGNTEAFF
TGTGCCAGCAAGAGAGGTGGGAACACTGAAGCTTTCTTT
>TRBV11-2|.|TRBJ1-1|.
CASNTEKTEAFF
TGTGCCAGCAATACAGAGAAGACTGAAGCTTTCTTT
>TRBV4-3|.|TRBJ1-2|.
CASSQDRSQGTKHGYTF
TGCGCCAGCAGCCAAGATCGTTCCCAGGGGACTAAACATGGCTACACCTTC
>TRBV6-5|TRBD1|TRBJ1-1|.
CASSYVRQGRPEAFF
TGTGCCAGCAGTTACGTGAGACAGGGGCGCCCTGAAGCTTTCTTT
>TRBV7-9|.|TRBJ1-1|few
CASSLEIHGAEAFF
TGTGCCAGCAGCTTAGAAATCCATGGGGCTGAAGCTTTCTTT
>TRBV6-5|TRBD1|TRBJ1-2|.
CASRVTGGDYGYTF
TGTGCCAGCAGAGTCACAGGGGGGGACTATGGCTACACCTTC
>TRBV7-6|.|TRBJ1-5|.
CASSQLGERGNQPQHF
TGTGCCAGCAGCCAACTGGGAGAAAGGGGCAATCAGCCCCAGCATTTT
>TRBV29-1|.|TRBJ1-2|.
CSVEDQDQGPYTF
TGCAGCGTTGAAGATCAGGACCAGGGCCCCTACACCTTC
>TRBV12-5|TRBD2|TRBJ2-3|.
CASGLGLAVTDTQYF
TGTGCTAGTGGTTTGGGACTAGCGGTTACAGATACGCAGTATTTT
>TRBV7-9|TRBD1|TRBJ1-2|.
CASSRTGFSSNYGYTF
TGTGCCAGCAGCCGGACAGGATTTTCGTCTAACTATGGCTACACCTTC
>TRBV15|.|TRBJ2-7|.
CATSALGGNYEQYF
TGTGCCACCAGCGCACTAGGTGGTAACTACGAGCAGTACTTC